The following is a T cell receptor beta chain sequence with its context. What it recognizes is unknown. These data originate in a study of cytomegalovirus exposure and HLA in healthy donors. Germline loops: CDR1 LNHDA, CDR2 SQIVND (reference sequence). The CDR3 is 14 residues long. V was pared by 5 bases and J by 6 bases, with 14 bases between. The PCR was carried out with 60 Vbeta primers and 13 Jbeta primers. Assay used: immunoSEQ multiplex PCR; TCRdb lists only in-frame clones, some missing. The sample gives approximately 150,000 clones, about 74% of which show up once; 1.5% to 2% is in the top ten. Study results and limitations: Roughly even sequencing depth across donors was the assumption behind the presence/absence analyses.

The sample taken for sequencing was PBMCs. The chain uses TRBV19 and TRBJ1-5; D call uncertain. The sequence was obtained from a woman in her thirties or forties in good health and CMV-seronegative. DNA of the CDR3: TGTGCCAGTAGTTTTGGCGGGCCGGGTCAGCCCCAGCATTTT. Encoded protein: CASSFGGPGQPQHF.